This is a list of T cell receptor beta chains from one sample in a study of vaccination effects on CD4 cells after COVID-19. No cognate antigen is known for these TCRs. Some clones are missing from TCRdb's copy, which holds only in-frame ones; the method was immunoSEQ multiplex PCR. The sample has 50,000 or so clones; around 70% are singletons. This sample comprised CD4+ T cells from PBMCs cultured without peptide, obtained after COVID-19 vaccination. The source of these receptors is a human donor who had a prior SARS-CoV-2 infection. CDR3s include the opening cysteine and the closing phenylalanine or tryptophan.

v_call	j_call	cdr3_aa
TRBV3-1/TRBV3-2	TRBJ2-3	CASSHYISQRGTDTQYF
TRBV9	TRBJ2-5	CASSVGRARGETQYF
TRBV27	TRBJ2-3	CASSYTDRTDTQYF
TRBV2	TRBJ2-7	CASLGNEQYF
TRBV20-1	TRBJ2-7	CSASAGLAGRTIYEQYF
TRBV7-9	TRBJ1-6	CASSLDRTPLHF
TRBV28	TRBJ2-5	CASSWSGDRTQYF
TRBV11-2	TRBJ1-6	CATRPFGNSPLHF
TRBV5-1	TRBJ2-3	CASSLLQGVSDTQYF
TRBV2	TRBJ2-2	CASSAYGGSGELFF
TRBV7-2	TRBJ2-1	CASSLMVAYNEQFF
TRBV19	TRBJ1-1	CASSILENTEAFF
TRBV5-4	TRBJ1-2	CASSYSGNYGYTF
TRBV20-1	TRBJ2-1	CSASRGLGNEQFF
TRBV6-1	TRBJ2-5	CASSDWSEAPSGTQYF
TRBV2	TRBJ2-2	CATRAELNTGELFF
TRBV19	TRBJ2-1	CASSIARAGGDYNEQFF
TRBV20-1	TRBJ1-2	CSARDPLGYTF
TRBV19	TRBJ2-3	CASSIGWVTGTQYF
TRBV5-1	TRBJ2-3	CASRLPSGGKDTQYF
TRBV11-3	TRBJ2-1	CASRRGAIYNEQFF
TRBV25-1	TRBJ2-5	CASSESPTSGGGTQYF
TRBV24-1	TRBJ2-2	CATGDPANTGELFF
TRBV30	TRBJ2-1	CAWRANRGRYNEQFF
TRBV7-8	TRBJ2-2	CASSARSLAGGPPGELFF
TRBV6-5	TRBJ1-5	CASRPGFGNQPQHF
TRBV4-2	TRBJ2-1	CASSQHQLAGGPGEQFF
TRBV6-2/TRBV6-3	TRBJ1-1	CASSYGRDSAEAFF
TRBV6-5	TRBJ2-7	CASSYSPQGASYEQYF
TRBV12-3/TRBV12-4	TRBJ1-1	CASCVGWGFGAFF
TRBV30	TRBJ1-4	CAWGGTGFANEKLFF
TRBV18	TRBJ2-3	CASSRGTGDIDTQYF
TRBV4-3	TRBJ2-1	CASSQDWGAGGNEQFF
TRBV19	TRBJ1-2	CASSPPALYGYTF
TRBV9	TRBJ2-2	CASSVGLAGVNAGELFF
TRBV6-2/TRBV6-3	TRBJ2-1	CASSSPISGRAGSMFF
TRBV6-1	TRBJ2-2	CASSEIGAVTGELFF
TRBV7-3	TRBJ1-1	CASSLWENTEAFF
TRBV18	TRBJ2-3	CASSPVGDPDTQYF
TRBV29-1	TRBJ2-3	CSVEGRGGTDTQYF
TRBV7-9	TRBJ2-2	CASSPERMNTGELFF
TRBV9	TRBJ1-1	CASSPNIGITEAFF
TRBV5-4	TRBJ2-7	CASSLGLGPTYEQYF
TRBV19	TRBJ1-3	CASSTIGISGNTIYF
TRBV2	TRBJ2-1	CASSDTSGGNYNEQFF
TRBV5-1	TRBJ2-6	CASSLGAGANVLTF
TRBV27	TRBJ1-4	CASGRRDIREKLFF
TRBV27	TRBJ1-2	CASSLTGRYGYTF
TRBV5-1	TRBJ2-3	CASSLGLAGETDTQYF
TRBV5-5	TRBJ2-6	CASSLGPSRTGSSGANVLTF
TRBV6-4	TRBJ2-2	CASSERQPANTGELFF
TRBV7-2	TRBJ2-7	CASSLDRGLREQYF
TRBV20-1	TRBJ2-2	CSASQGTTGELFF
TRBV10-3	TRBJ1-2	CAISEARGDYGYTF
TRBV7-4	TRBJ2-7	CASSLRPFQGARYEQYF
TRBV4-2	TRBJ1-2	CASSQRQGNYGYTF